This T cell receptor beta chain emerged from a study of blood T cell repertoires in COVID-19 (dated by TCRdb to about 2020). With regard to the full study: The collaborator samples originated in the United States, Italy and Spain and spanned the acute and convalescent phases of COVID-19. Deeply sampled blood TCRbeta repertoires from subjects exposed to, actively infected with, or recovered from COVID-19 were included in the dataset. The prospective study material was composed of cDNA or gDNA derived from T cells, B-cell-depleted T cells, or PBMCs. Samples came from the ongoing ImmuneRACE study (first 160 participants) plus 1,254 subjects from 6 global collaborators. Where available, HLA class I and class II types were obtained from metadata supplied by the sample provider rather than from assay-based typing. A de-identified subject ID, COVID-19 status, age in years and sex were almost always included in the sample metadata. The repertoires were made available in a free public database intended to serve as a resource for research on the immune response to SARS-CoV-2. What the work shows at the level of the full study, not this receptor alone: Clinical and demographic metadata were provided uncurated, with the amount varying by source and participant.

In the prospective study, participants were about 18 to 90 years old, resided in 25 or so geographic areas of the United States, and were enrolled through a virtual design. In the prospective study, cohorts were assigned on the basis of participant-reported clinical history obtained from a screening survey and a study questionnaire. In the prospective study, mobile phlebotomists collected whole blood, serum and a nasopharyngeal or oropharyngeal swab from each participant. Prospective study participants could optionally give additional blood draws and questionnaires over an approximately two-month period. Before DNA extraction, prospective study blood samples were shipped either frozen or at room temperature. From the germline V gene (reference sequence), CDR1 is LGHDT and CDR2 is YNNKEL. V is cut by 1 base and J by 1 base, and the space between the germline ends is 11 bases. The CDR3 holds 16 amino acids from the cysteine to the phenylalanine. Only the CDR3 part of the read is kept: 48 bases, read in frame from the first base.

TCRbeta CDR3 regions were amplified from genomic DNA by means of the immunoSEQ Assay, a bias-controlled multiplex PCR. Turning to the authors' computational methods: The number of nucleated cells in each sample was estimated by amplification of reference gene primers within the assay. To quantify the absolute abundance of each unique TCRbeta CDR3 rearrangement, sequence reads were collapsed and filtered. For each sample, productive Simpson clonality was calculated as the square root of Simpson's diversity index over productive rearrangements. TCRdb re-hosts the immuneACCESS table, in-frame sequences only. Its copies lack some clones; in the studies checked, an unresolved V gene accounts for under half of them, and the cause for the rest is not known. That table is the source of V, J and clone size, and D and trimming were worked out from the DNA. The sample data list 250,000 to 300,000 clones, and around 90% of these were observed just once. The ten largest make up about 2.1% of the sample.

This clone was recorded only once. What this receptor recognizes is not known. One base away there is no much larger clone; base qualities are not given. Sequencing used PBMCs or T cells enriched from blood (not recorded which). The rearranged segments are TRBV3-1 (or the pseudogene TRBV3-2) and TRBJ2-1; the D region possibly corresponds to TRBD2 (7 bases align). This receptor was taken from a woman aged 40 to 49 with acute COVID-19. The CDR3 protein: CASSQGGGRSYNEQFF. The DNA sequence reads TGTGCCAGCAGCCAAGGCGGGGGCAGGTCCTACAATGAGCAGTTCTTC.